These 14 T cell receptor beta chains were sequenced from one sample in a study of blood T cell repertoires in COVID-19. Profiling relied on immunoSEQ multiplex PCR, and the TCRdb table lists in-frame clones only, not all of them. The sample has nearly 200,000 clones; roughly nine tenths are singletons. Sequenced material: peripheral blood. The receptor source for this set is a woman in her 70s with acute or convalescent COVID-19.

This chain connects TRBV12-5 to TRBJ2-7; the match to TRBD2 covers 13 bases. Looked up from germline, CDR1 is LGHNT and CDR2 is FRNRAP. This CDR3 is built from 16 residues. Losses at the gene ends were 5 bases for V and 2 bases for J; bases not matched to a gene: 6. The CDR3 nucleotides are TGTGCTAGTGGTCCCGGACTAGCGGGAGTCGCCTACGAGCAGTACTTC. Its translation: CASGPGLAGVAYEQYF.

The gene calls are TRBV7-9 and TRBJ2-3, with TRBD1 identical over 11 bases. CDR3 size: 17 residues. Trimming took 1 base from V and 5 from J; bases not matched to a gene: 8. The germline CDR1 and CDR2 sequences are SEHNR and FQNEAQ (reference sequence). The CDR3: CASSLGVGQGAGDTQYF. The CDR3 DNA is TGTGCCAGCAGCTTAGGGGTCGGACAGGGGGCTGGAGATACGCAGTATTTT.

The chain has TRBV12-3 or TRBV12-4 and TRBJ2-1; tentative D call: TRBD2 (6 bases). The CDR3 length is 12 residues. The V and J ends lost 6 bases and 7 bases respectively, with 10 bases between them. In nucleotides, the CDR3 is TGTGCCAGCAGGGGACTTACTAATGAGCAGTTCTTC. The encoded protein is CASRGLTNEQFF.

CDR3 nucleotide sequence: TGTGCCAGTAGTTCTTTAGCGGGGGGCACCGGGGAGCTGTTTTTT. Encoded protein: CASSSLAGGTGELFF. The chain couples TRBV19 to TRBJ2-2; 10 positions match TRBD2. This CDR3 is 15 amino acids long. Germline V gene data show CDR1 as LNHDA and CDR2 as SQIVND (reference sequence). V shed 5 bases, J shed 4 bases, and the junction held 4 bases outside the gene matches.

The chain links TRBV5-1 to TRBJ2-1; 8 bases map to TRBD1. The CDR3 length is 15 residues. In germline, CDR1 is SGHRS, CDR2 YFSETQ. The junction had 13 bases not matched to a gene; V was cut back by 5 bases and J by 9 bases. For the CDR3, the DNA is TGCGCCAGCAGGCATGAGACAGGGGTACAGAGTGAGCAGTTCTTC. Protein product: CASRHETGVQSEQFF.

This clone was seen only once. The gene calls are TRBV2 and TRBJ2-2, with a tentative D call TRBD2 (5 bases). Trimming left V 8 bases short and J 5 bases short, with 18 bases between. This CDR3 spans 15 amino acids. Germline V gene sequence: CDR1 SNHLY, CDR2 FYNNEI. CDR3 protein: CASAPPAAITGELFF. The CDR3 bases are TGTGCCAGCGCCCCCCCAGCGGCGATAACCGGGGAGCTGTTTTTT.

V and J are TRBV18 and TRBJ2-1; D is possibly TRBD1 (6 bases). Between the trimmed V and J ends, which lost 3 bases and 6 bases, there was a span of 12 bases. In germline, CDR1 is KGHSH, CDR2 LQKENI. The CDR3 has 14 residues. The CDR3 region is CASSPIQGFNEQFF. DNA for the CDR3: TGTGCCAGCTCACCGATTCAGGGGTTCAATGAGCAGTTCTTC.

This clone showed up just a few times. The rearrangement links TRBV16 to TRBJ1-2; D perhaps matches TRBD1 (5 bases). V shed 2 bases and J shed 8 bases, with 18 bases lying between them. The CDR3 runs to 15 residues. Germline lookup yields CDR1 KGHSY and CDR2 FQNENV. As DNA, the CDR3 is TGTGCCAGCAGCCAAGTCAGCGCAGGGATTAGCGGCTACACCTTC. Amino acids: CASSQVSAGISGYTF. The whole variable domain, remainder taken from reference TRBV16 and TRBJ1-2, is GEEVAQTPKHLVRGEGQKAKLYCAPIKGHSYVFWYQQVLKNEFKFLISFQNENVFDETGMPKERFSAKCLPNSPCSLEIQATKLEDSAVYFCASSQVSAGISGYTFGSGTRLTVV.

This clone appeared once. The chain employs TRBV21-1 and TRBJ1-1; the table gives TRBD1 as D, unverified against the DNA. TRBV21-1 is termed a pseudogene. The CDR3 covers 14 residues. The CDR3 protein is CASLETGVRTEAFF. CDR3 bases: TGTGCCAGCCTAGAGACAGGGGTGCGCACTGAAGCTTTCTTT.

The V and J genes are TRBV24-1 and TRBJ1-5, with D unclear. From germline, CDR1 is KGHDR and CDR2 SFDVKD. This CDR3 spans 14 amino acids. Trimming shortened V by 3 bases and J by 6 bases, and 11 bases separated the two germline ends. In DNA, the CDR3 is TGTGCCACCAGTGATGGGCCAGTGGGTCAGCCCCAGCATTTT. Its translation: CATSDGPVGQPQHF.

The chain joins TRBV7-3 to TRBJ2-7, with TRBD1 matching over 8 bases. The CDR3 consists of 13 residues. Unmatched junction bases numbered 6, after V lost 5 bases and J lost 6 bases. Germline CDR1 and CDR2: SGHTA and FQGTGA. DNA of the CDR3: TGTGCCAGCAGCCAGGGACAGGCAGGCGAGCAGTACTTC. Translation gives CASSQGQAGEQYF.

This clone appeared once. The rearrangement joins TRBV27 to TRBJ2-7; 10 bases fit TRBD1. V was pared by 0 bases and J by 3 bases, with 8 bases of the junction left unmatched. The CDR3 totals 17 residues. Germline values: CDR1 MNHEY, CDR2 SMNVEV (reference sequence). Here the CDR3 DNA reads TGTGCCAGCAGTTTATCGCGGACAGGGGGACCTAACTACGAGCAGTACTTC. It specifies CASSLSRTGGPNYEQYF.

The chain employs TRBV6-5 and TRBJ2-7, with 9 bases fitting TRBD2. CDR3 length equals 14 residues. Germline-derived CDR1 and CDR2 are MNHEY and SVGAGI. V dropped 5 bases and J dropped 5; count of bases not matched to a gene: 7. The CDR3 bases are TGTGCCAGCAGTCCCCTGGGACTAGCCAACGAGCAGTACTTC. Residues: CASSPLGLANEQYF.

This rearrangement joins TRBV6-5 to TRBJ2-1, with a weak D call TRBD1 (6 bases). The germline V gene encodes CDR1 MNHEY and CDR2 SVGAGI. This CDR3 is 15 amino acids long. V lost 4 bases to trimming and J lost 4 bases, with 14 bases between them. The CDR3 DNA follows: TGTGCCAGCAGTTTACAGGGATGGGGTTACAATGAGCAGTTCTTC. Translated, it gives CASSLQGWGYNEQFF.